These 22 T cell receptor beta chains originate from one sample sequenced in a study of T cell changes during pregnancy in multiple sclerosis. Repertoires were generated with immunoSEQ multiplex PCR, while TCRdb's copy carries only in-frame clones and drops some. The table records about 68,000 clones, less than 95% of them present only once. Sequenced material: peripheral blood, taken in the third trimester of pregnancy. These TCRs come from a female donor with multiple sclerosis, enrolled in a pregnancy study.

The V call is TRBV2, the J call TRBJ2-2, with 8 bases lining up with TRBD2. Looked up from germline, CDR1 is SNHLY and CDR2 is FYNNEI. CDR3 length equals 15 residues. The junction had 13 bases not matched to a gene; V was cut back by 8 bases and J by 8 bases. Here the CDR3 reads CASCTSGTAVGELFF. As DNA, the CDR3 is TGTGCCAGCTGTACTAGCGGAACGGCCGTAGGGGAGCTGTTTTTT.

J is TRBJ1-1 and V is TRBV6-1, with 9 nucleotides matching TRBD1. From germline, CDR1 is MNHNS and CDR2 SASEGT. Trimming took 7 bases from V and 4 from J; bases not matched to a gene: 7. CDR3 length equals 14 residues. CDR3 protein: CASNDRGKGTEAFF. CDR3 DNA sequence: TGTGCCAGCAATGACAGGGGGAAAGGCACTGAAGCTTTCTTT.

The CDR3 DNA sequence: TGTGCCAGCAGCCCCCTCAGCGGGCTAGGTAATGAGCAGTTCTTC. This translates into CASSPLSGLGNEQFF. V and J are TRBV5-6 and TRBJ2-1, with TRBD2 as a possible D gene (6 bases). From germline, CDR1 is SGHDT and CDR2 YYEEEE. Trimming took 4 bases from V and 7 from J, leaving 18 bases between them. The CDR3 is 15 residues long.

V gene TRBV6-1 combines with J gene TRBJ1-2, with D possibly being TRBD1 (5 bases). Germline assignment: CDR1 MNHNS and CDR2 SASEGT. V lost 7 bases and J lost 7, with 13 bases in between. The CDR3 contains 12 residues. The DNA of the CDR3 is TGTGCCAGCAATCAGGGAAATAGTGGCTACACCTTC. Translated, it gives CASNQGNSGYTF.

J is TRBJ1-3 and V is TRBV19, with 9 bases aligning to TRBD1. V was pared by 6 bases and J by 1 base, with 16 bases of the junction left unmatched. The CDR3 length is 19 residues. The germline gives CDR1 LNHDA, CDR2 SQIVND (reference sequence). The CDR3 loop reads CASRLTGTGPAWSGNTIYF. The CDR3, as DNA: TGTGCCAGTAGACTTACCGGGACAGGGCCAGCGTGGTCTGGAAACACCATATATTTT.

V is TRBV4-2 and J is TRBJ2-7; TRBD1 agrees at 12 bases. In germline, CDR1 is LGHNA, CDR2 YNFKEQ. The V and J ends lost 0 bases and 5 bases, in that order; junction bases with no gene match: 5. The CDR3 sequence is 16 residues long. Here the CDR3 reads CASSQEQGQGADEQYF. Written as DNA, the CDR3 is TGTGCCAGCAGCCAAGAACAGGGACAGGGGGCCGACGAGCAGTACTTC.

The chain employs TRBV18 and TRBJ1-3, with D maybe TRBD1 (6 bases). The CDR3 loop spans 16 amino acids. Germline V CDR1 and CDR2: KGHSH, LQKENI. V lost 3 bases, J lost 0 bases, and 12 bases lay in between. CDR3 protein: CASSPRTDSSGNTIYF. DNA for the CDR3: TGTGCCAGCTCACCGAGGACAGACAGCTCTGGAAACACCATATATTTT.

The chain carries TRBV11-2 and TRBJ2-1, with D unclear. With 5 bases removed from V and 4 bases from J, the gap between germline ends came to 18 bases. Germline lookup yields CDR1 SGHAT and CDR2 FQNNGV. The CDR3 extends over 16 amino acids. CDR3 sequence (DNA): TGTGCCAGCAGCCAACCTTTGGCCCAGTGGTACAATGAGCAGTTCTTC. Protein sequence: CASSQPLAQWYNEQFF.

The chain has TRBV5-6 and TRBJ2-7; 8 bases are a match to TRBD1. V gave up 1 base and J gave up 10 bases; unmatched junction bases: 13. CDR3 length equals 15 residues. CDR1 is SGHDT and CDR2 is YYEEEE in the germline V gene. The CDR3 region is CASSLRAGGGREQYF. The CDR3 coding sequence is TGTGCCAGCAGCTTGAGGGCAGGGGGCGGTAGGGAACAGTACTTC.

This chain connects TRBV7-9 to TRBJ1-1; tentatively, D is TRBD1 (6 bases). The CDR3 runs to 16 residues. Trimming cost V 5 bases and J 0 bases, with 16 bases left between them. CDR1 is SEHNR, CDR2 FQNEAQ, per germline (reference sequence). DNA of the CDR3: TGTGCCAGCAGCGTAGAGAGGACAGCATTGAACACTGAAGCTTTCTTT. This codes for CASSVERTALNTEAFF. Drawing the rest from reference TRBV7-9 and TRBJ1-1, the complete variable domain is DTGVSQNPRHKITKRGQNVTFRCDPISEHNRLYWYRQTLGQGPEFLTYFQNEAQLEKSRLLSDRFSAERPKGSFSTLEIQRTEQGDSAMYLCASSVERTALNTEAFFGQGTRLTVV.

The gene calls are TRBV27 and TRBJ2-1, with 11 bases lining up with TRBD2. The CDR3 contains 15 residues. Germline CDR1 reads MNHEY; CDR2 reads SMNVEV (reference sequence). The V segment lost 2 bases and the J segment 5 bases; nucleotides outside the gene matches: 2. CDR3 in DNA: TGTGCCAGCAGTTTAGGGACTAGCGGTGACAATGAGCAGTTCTTC. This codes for CASSLGTSGDNEQFF.

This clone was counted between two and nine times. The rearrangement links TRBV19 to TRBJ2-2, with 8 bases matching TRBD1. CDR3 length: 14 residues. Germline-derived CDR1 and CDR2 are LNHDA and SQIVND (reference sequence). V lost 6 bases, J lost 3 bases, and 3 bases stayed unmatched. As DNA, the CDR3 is TGTGCCAGTAGGATACAGGGGGACACCGGGGAGCTGTTTTTT. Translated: CASRIQGDTGELFF.

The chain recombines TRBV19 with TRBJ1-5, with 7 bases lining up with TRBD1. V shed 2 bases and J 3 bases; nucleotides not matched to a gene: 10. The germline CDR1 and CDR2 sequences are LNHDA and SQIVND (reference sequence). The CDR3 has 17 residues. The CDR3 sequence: CASSIRGQEVYNQPQHF. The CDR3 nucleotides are TGTGCCAGTAGTATAAGAGGACAGGAGGTCTACAATCAGCCCCAGCATTTT.

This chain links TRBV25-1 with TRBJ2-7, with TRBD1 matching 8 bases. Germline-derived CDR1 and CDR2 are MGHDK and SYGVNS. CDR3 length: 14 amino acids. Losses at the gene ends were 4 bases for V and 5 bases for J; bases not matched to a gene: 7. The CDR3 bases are TGTGCCAGCAGTGGGAGACAGGGGTTGGACGAGCAGTACTTC. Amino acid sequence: CASSGRQGLDEQYF.

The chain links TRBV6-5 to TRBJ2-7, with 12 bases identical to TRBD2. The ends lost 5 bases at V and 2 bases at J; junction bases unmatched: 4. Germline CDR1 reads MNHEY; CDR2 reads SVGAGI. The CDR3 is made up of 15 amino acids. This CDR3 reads CASSRTSGTPYEQYF. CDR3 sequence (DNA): TGTGCCAGCAGTCGGACTAGCGGGACCCCCTACGAGCAGTACTTC.

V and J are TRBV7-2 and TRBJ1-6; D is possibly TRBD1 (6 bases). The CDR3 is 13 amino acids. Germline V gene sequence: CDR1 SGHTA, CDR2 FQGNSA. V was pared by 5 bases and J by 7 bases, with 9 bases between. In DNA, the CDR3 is TGTGCCAGCAGCGTAGGACAGAATTCACCCCTCCACTTT. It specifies CASSVGQNSPLHF.

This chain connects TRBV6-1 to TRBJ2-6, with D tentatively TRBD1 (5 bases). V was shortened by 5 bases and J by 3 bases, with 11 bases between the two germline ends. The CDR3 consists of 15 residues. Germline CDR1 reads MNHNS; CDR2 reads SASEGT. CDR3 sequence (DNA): TGTGCCAGCAGTACAGGCCCGGGTGGGGCCAACGTCCTGACTTTC. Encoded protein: CASSTGPGGANVLTF.

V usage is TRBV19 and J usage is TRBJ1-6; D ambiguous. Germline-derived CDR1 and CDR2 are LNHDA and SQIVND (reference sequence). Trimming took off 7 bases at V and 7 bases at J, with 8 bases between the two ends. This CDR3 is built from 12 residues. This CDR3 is CASTLGNSPLHF. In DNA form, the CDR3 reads TGTGCCAGTACTCTCGGGAATTCACCCCTCCACTTT.

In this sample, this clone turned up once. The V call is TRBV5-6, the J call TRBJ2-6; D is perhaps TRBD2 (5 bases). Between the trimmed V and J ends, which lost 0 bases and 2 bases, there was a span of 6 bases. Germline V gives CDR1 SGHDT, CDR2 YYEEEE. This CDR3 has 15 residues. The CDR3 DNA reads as TGTGCCAGCAGCTTGGAGGGAGCTGGGGCCAACGTCCTGACTTTC. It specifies CASSLEGAGANVLTF.

The CDR3 sequence is CASRADQPQHF. In nucleotides, the CDR3 is TGTGCCAGTCGAGCTGATCAGCCCCAGCATTTT. The rearrangement joins TRBV28 to TRBJ1-5; D gene ambiguous. The CDR3 totals 11 residues. The germline V gene has CDR1 MDHEN and CDR2 SYDVKM. Trimming left V 9 bases short and J 5 bases short, with 8 bases between. The variable domain in full, completed from reference TRBV28 and TRBJ1-5, reads DVKVTQSSRYLVKRTGEKVFLECVQDMDHENMFWYRQDPGLGLRLIYFSYDVKMKEKGDIPEGYSVSREKKERFSLILESASTNQTSMYLCASRADQPQHFGDGTRLSIL.

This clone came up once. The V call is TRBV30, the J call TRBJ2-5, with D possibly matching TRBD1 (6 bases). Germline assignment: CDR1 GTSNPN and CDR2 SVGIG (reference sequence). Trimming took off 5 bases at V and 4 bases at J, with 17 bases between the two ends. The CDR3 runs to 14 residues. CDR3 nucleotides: TGTGCCTGGGGACCGGGACATTGGGGAGAGACCCAGTACTTC. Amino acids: CAWGPGHWGETQYF.

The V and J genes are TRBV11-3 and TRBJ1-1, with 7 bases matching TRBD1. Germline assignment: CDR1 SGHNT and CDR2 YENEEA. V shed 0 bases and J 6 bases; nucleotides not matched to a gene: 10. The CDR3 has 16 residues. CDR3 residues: CASSLEGGKVRPEAFF. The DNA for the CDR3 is TGTGCCAGCAGCTTAGAAGGGGGCAAGGTGAGGCCTGAAGCTTTCTTT.